This T cell receptor (beta chain) was recorded in a study of cytomegalovirus exposure and HLA in healthy donors. In the PCR, 60 Vbeta and 13 Jbeta primers were used. The data were produced by immunoSEQ multiplex PCR, yet TCRdb's version contains in-frame clones alone and is incomplete. The data contain 150,000 or so clones, 81% of them singletons. The CDR3 length is 14 residues. V lost 10 bases, J lost 0 bases, and 15 bases lay in between. CDR1 and CDR2 (germline): MNHNY, SVGAGI (reference sequence). This clonotype was sampled from a woman aged 18-29 years in good health and CMV-seropositive. The rearrangement uses TRBV6-6 and TRBJ1-1; D ambiguous. Sequences were obtained from PBMCs. In nucleotides, the CDR3 is TGTGCCACGAGCACGATCGGGGTGAACACTGAAGCTTTCTTT. This sequence encodes CATSTIGVNTEAFF.